This record covers a single TCR beta chain. Its antigen remains unknown. The data stem from a study of T cell responses to AZD1222 COVID-19 vaccine. The CDR3 has 13 residues. Germline V CDR1 and CDR2: SGDLS, YYNGEE. V lost 6 bases to trimming and J lost 8 bases, with 17 bases between them. Profiled with immunoSEQ multiplex PCR; TCRdb holds only in-frame clones, not every one. The table has around 99,000 clones, 87% seen once; the top ten hold around 4.5%. The study, taken as a whole, reports: Scientists sampled the repertoires only once the peak T cell response had passed.

The gene calls are TRBV9 and TRBJ1-2, with D perhaps matching TRBD1 (6 bases). This clonotype was obtained from an adult in good health. This specimen was peripheral blood, taken on day 0 of AZD1222 vaccination. The CDR3, as DNA: TGTGCCAGCACCTCGCTCTCCGGGGGCGGCTACACCTTC. It yields the protein CASTSLSGGGYTF.